This T cell receptor (beta chain) was recorded in a study of shared clonotypes between healthy human individuals. This CDR3 has 13 residues. Germline V gene sequence: CDR1 MGHDK, CDR2 SYGVNS. The germline V and J ends were trimmed by 4 bases and 2 bases, with 9 bases remaining between them. The table came from immunoSEQ multiplex PCR; TCRdb's copy has only in-frame clones and leaves some out. The table lists some 380,000 clones, 90% to 98% of them singletons, with around 0.3% in the top ten. The sample was memory CD8+ T cells sorted from blood. Indicated subset: CD45RO+ cells pooled with CCR7-negative TemRA cells. This TCR came from a man younger than 45 in good health. The chain uses TRBV25-1 and TRBJ2-7; D gene uncertain. The CDR3 loop is CASSGLPTYEQYF. CDR3 nucleotide sequence: TGTGCCAGCAGTGGCCTACCAACCTACGAGCAGTACTTC.